Each of the 10 T cell receptor beta chains below was sequenced from the same sample in a study of OX40 agonist ivuxolimab in advanced cancers. Measured with immunoSEQ multiplex PCR; TCRdb has only the in-frame clones, and not every one. Of under 20,000 clones in the sample, roughly 79% are singletons; the top ten hold around 19%. The input for sequencing was CD4+ or CD8+ T cells sorted from blood, taken in a trial of the OX40 agonist ivuxolimab. The receptor set was obtained from an adult with an advanced solid tumor such as melanoma, head and neck, liver or kidney cancer.

The CDR3 DNA is TGTGCCAGCAGCTTAGAAGTGAACACCGGGGAGCTGTTTTTT. Protein: CASSLEVNTGELFF. This chain connects TRBV7-7 to TRBJ2-2; no clear D. The length of the CDR3 is 14 residues. Germline V gene sequence: CDR1 SSHAT, CDR2 FNYEAQ (reference sequence). Trimming shortened V by 1 base and J by 1 base, and 4 bases separated the two germline ends.

This sequence joins TRBV4-3 and TRBJ2-7; D possibly corresponds to TRBD1 (6 bases). The CDR3 is made up of 13 amino acids. CDR1 LGHNA and CDR2 YSLEER come from the germline V gene. V gave up 3 bases and J gave up 5 bases, with 11 bases separating them. CDR3 residues: CASSQYRDDEQYF. The CDR3 DNA is TGCGCCAGCAGCCAGTACAGGGACGACGAGCAGTACTTC.

This clone showed up just once. The chain joins TRBV19 to TRBJ2-7; D tentatively reads TRBD1 or TRBD2 (5 bases each). The CDR3 spans 14 residues. The V end was cut by 5 bases, the J end by 4 bases, with 15 bases between. Germline loops: CDR1 LNHDA, CDR2 SQIVND (reference sequence). The CDR3 is CASSPPGPAYEQYF. CDR3 bases: TGTGCCAGTAGTCCCCCGGGACCCGCGTACGAGCAGTACTTC.

V gene TRBV27 combines with J gene TRBJ1-4, with D maybe TRBD1 (5 bases). The V end lost 8 bases, the J end lost 8 bases, and 6 bases lay between the germline ends. Germline V gene sequence: CDR1 MNHEY, CDR2 SMNVEV (reference sequence). The CDR3 runs to 10 residues. The CDR3 sequence is CASGGEKLFF. Written as DNA, the CDR3 is TGTGCCAGCGGGGGAGAAAAACTGTTTTTT.

J is TRBJ2-5 and V is TRBV7-3; D may be TRBD1 (6 bases). Germline V gives CDR1 SGHTA, CDR2 FQGTGA. Trimming pared 1 base from V and 1 base from J, leaving 19 bases between. There are 18 residues in the CDR3. The CDR3 here is CASSLRGPEVFSQETQYF. The CDR3 DNA is TGTGCCAGCAGCTTAAGGGGGCCAGAAGTATTCTCCCAAGAGACCCAGTACTTC.

The sample holds one count of this clone. The chain employs TRBV7-6 and TRBJ2-1; D gene uncertain. The CDR3 loop spans 11 amino acids. V dropped 8 bases and J dropped 6 bases, with 8 bases sitting between them. Germline CDR1 and CDR2: SGHVS and FNYEAQ. The CDR3 loop reads CASGRLNEQFF. For the CDR3, the DNA is TGTGCCAGCGGGCGCCTCAATGAGCAGTTCTTC.

The rearrangement links TRBV7-3 to TRBJ1-2, with a weak D call TRBD1 (6 bases). This CDR3 has 15 residues. The germline V gene has CDR1 SGHTA and CDR2 FQGTGA. Trimming shortened V by 2 bases and J by 3 bases, and 13 bases separated the two germline ends. The CDR3 loop reads CASSLAPGHDYGYTF. For the CDR3, the DNA is TGTGCCAGCAGCTTAGCCCCGGGACACGACTATGGCTACACCTTC.

The V call is TRBV5-1, the J call TRBJ1-1; D call uncertain. Looked up from germline, CDR1 is SGHRS and CDR2 is YFSETQ. The CDR3 sequence is 14 residues long. The V end was cut by 0 bases, the J end by 0 bases, with 6 bases between. This CDR3 reads CASSLGDLNTEAFF. CDR3 nucleotide sequence: TGCGCCAGCAGCTTGGGAGACCTGAACACTGAAGCTTTCTTT.

V usage is TRBV6-4 and J usage is TRBJ2-1, with 10 bases matching TRBD2. Germline trimming cut 3 bases from V and 8 bases from J; bases unmatched to any gene: 7. The germline CDR1 and CDR2 sequences are MRHNA and SNTAGT. CDR3 length equals 15 residues. The CDR3 DNA is TGTGCCAGCAGTGAACGAAGCGGGGGGGCCGATGAGCAGTTCTTC. Amino acids: CASSERSGGADEQFF.

The chain carries TRBV7-2 and TRBJ2-7; D gene uncertain. There are 14 residues in the CDR3. The germline V gene encodes CDR1 SGHTA and CDR2 FQGNSA. Trimming pared 5 bases from V and 2 bases from J, leaving 13 bases between. CDR3 region: CASSPPYKPYEQYF. The CDR3 nucleotides are TGTGCCAGCAGCCCGCCATACAAACCCTACGAGCAGTACTTC.